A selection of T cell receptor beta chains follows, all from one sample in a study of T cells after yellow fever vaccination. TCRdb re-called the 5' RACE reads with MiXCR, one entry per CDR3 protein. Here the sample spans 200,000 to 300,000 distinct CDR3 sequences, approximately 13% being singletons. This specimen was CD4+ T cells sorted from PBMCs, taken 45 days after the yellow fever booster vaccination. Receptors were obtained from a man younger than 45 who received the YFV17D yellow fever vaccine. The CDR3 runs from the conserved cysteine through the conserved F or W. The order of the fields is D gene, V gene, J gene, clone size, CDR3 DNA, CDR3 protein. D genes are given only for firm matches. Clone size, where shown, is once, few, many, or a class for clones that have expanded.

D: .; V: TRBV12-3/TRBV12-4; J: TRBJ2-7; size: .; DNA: TGTGCCAGCAGGCCTGACGGCCCCTACGAGCAGTACTTC; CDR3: CASRPDGPYEQYF
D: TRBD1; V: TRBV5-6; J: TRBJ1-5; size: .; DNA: TGTGCCAGCAGCTGGGGACAGATAAATCAGCCCCAGCATTTT; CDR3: CASSWGQINQPQHF
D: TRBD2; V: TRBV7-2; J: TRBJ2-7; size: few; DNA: TGTGCCAGCAGCTTAGTAGGGACTAGCGGCAGCTCCTACGAGCAGTACTTC; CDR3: CASSLVGTSGSSYEQYF
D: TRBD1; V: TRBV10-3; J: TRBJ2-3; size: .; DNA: TGTGCCATCAGTCGGGACAGGGGAGCAGATACGCAGTATTTT; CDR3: CAISRDRGADTQYF
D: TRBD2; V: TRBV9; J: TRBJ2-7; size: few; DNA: TGTGCCAGCAGCGTAGCAAGTAGCGGGATGTCCTACGAGCAGTACTTC; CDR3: CASSVASSGMSYEQYF
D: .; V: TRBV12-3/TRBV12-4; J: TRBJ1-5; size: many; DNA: TGTGCCAGCAGTACGGACGGGCGCAATCAGCCCCAGCATTTT; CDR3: CASSTDGRNQPQHF
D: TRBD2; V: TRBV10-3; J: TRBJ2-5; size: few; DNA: TGTGCCATCAGTGAGTCTAGCGGGACTACCCAGTACTTC; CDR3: CAISESSGTTQYF
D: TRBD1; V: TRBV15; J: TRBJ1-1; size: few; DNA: TGTGCCAGCCGACAGGGGCCGCCTCCCAACACTGAAGCTTTCTTT; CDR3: CASRQGPPPNTEAFF
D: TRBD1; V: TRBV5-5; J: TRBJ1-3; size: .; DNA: TGTGCCAGCAGCTTGGGGCATACAGGGGGCTCTGGAAACACCATATATTTT; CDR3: CASSLGHTGGSGNTIYF
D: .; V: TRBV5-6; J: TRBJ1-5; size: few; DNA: TGTGCCAGCAGCTTGGTTACGGGGGGGCCCCAGCATTTT; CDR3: CASSLVTGGPQHF
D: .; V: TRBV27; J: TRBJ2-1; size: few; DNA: TGTGCCAGCAGTTTAGTTAGGAACAATGAGCAGTTCTTC; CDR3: CASSLVRNNEQFF
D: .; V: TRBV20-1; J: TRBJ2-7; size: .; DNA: TGCAGTGCTAGAGATCATTCGTCGGCGGGCGAGCAGTACTTC; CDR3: CSARDHSSAGEQYF
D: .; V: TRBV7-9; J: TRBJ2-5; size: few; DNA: TGTGCCAGCAGCACCATCCGGGAGTCGGGAGAGACCCAGTACTTC; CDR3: CASSTIRESGETQYF
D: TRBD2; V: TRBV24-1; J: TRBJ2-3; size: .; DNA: TGTGCCACCAGTGAGGGTAGCGGGATCACAGATACGCAGTATTTT; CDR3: CATSEGSGITDTQYF
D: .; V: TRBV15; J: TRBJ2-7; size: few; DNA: TGTGCCACCAGCAGAGAACGAGGATCCACCCCCGAGCAGTACTTC; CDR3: CATSRERGSTPEQYF
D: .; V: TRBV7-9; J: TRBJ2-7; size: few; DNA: TGTGCCAGCAGCCCAACATTACGGTACGACGAGCAGTACTTC; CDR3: CASSPTLRYDEQYF
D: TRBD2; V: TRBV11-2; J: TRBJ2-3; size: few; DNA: TGTGCCAGCAGACCGGGGGGGCGCACAGATACGCAGTATTTT; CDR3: CASRPGGRTDTQYF
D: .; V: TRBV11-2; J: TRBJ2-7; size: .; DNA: TGTGCCAGCAGCTTAGTTCCCGATTTCGGCGAGCAGTACTTC; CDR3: CASSLVPDFGEQYF
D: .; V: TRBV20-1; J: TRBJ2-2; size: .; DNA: TGCAGTGCTAGACTCGTTCAGGCCGGGGAGCTGTTTTTT; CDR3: CSARLVQAGELFF
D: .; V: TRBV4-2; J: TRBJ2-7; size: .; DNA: TGTGCCAGCAAGAAGCTCGACGGGACGGAAGAGCAGTACTTC; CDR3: CASKKLDGTEEQYF
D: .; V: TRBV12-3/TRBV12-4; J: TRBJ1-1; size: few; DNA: TGTGCCAGCAGTTTTGCGGGGAATGCTGAAGCTTTCTTT; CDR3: CASSFAGNAEAFF
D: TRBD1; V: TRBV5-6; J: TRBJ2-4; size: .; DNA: TGTGCCAGCAGCTTGGCAGGGGGCAAGAACATTCAGTACTTC; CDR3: CASSLAGGKNIQYF
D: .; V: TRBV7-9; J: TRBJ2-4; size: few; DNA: TGTGCCAGCAGCTTAGGGTTGAGTAGGAATGCCAAAAACATTCAGTACTTC; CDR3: CASSLGLSRNAKNIQYF
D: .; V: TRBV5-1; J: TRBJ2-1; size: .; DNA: TGCGCCAGCGGGTACGCGGGCAATGAGCAGTTCTTC; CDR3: CASGYAGNEQFF
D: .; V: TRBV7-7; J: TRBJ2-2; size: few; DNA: TGTGCCAGCAGTACAGGGAGGACCGGGGAGCTGTTTTTT; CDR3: CASSTGRTGELFF
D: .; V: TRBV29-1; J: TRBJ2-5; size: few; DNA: TGCAGCGTTGCCAACAGGTTCAAAGAGACCCAGTACTTC; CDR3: CSVANRFKETQYF
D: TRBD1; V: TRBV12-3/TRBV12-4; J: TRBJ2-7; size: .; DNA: TGTGCCAGCGGAACAGGGGTTGGATCCTACGAGCAGTACTTC; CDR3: CASGTGVGSYEQYF
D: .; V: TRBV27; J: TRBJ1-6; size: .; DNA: TGTGCCAGCAGTTTGATACCCCTGGATTCACCCCTCCACTTT; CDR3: CASSLIPLDSPLHF
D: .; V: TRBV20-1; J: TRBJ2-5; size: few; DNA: TGCAGTGCACACGCCCCGTTAGCGAGATCTCAAGAGACCCAGTACTTC; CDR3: CSAHAPLARSQETQYF
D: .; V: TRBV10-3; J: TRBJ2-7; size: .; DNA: TGTGCCATCAGTGACCGGAGGTACGAGCAGTACTTC; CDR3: CAISDRRYEQYF
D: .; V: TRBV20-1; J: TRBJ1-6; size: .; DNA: TGCAGTGCTAGCAGTGGATCACCCCTCCACTTT; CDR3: CSASSGSPLHF
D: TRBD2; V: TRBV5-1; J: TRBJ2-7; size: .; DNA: TGCGCCAGCAGCACCTCGGGGGGGATTTGGTCCTACGAGCAGTACTTC; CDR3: CASSTSGGIWSYEQYF
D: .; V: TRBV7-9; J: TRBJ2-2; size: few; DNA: TGTGCCAGCAGCTTGGACAGCATCGCCGGGGAGCTGTTTTTT; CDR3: CASSLDSIAGELFF
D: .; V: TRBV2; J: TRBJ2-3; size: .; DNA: TGTGCCAGCAAGCCAGAGTTCACAGATACGCAGTATTTT; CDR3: CASKPEFTDTQYF
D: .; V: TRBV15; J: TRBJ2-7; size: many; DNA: TGTGCCACCAGCAGGGACTCCTACGAGCAGTACTTC; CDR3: CATSRDSYEQYF
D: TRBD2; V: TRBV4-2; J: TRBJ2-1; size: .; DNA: TGTGCCAGCAGCCAGGCCGGCGGGGGGTACAATGAGCAGTTCTTC; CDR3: CASSQAGGGYNEQFF
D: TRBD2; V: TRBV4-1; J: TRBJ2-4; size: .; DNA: TGCGCCAGCAGCCAATTAGTAGGACTAGCGGGAAGTCGGGTATCCAAAAACATTCAGTACTTC; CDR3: CASSQLVGLAGSRVSKNIQYF